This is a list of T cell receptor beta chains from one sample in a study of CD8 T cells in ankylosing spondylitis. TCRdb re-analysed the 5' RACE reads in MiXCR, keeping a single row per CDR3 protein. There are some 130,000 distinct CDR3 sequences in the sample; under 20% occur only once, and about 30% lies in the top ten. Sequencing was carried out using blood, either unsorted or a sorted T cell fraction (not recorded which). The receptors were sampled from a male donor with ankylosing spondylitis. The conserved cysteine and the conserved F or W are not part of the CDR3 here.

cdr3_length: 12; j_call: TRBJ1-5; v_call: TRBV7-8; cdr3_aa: ASSPRGGNQPQH
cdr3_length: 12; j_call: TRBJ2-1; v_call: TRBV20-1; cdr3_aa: SARDPGSYNEQF
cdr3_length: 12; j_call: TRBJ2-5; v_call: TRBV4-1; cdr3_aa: ASSQEGGRETQY
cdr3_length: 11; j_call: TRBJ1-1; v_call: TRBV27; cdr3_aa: ASTRNMNTEAF
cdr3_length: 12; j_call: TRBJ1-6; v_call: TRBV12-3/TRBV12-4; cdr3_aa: ASSADRGASPLH
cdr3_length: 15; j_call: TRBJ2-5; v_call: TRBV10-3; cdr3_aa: AIRDPGLAGARETQY
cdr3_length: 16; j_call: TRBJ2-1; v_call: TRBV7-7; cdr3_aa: ASSLNSQPGGIYNEQF
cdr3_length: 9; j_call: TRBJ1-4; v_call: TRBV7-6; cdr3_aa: ASRGNEKLF
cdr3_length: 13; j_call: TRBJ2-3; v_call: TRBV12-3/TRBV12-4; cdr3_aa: ASSRLAGSLDTQY
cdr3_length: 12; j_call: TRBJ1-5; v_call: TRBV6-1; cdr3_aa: ASSQGRNNQPQH
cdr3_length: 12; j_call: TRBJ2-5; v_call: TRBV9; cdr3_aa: ASSVVGGSETQY